The rows below give T cell receptor beta chains drawn from one sample of a study of blood T cells in healthy people across ages. TCRdb re-called the 5' RACE reads through MiXCR, storing one row per CDR3 protein. Of approximately 880,000 distinct CDR3 sequences listed, about 44% were seen once; the top ten hold about an eighth. Sample: blood. Receptors originate from a man between 25 and 39 years old in good health. CDR3s include the opening cysteine and the closing phenylalanine or tryptophan. The D gene is left open where the match is weak. Some rows have no size entry. The others give once, few or many, or a class for an expanded clone.

>TRBJ1-5|few|.|TRBV28
TGTGCCAGCAGTCCCTGGACCGGGCCCCAGCATTTT
CASSPWTGPQHF
>TRBJ1-1|.|.|TRBV27
TGTGCCAGCAGTCCCTACGGGGTCCCAAACACTGAAGCTTTCTTT
CASSPYGVPNTEAFF
>TRBJ2-7|few|.|TRBV3-1
TGTGCCAGCAGCCAAGATATAGTCGTGGAGCAGTACTTC
CASSQDIVVEQYF
>TRBJ1-2|.|.|TRBV12-3/TRBV12-4
TGTGCCAGCACCGACGAATCTTTTGACTATGGCTACACCTTC
CASTDESFDYGYTF
>TRBJ2-4|.|.|TRBV2
TGTGCCGGCAGTGAAGTCCTAGCCAAAAACATTCAGTACTTC
CAGSEVLAKNIQYF
>TRBJ2-7|.|TRBD2|TRBV6-5
TGTGCCAGCAGTTACTCCCATCGGGGGGGGTCCTACGAGCAGTACTTC
CASSYSHRGGSYEQYF
>TRBJ2-3|.|.|TRBV10-3
TGTGCCATCAGTGAAAGGGGGCCCCGGGGGGGCACAGATACGCAGTATTTT
CAISERGPRGGTDTQYF
>TRBJ2-3|.|TRBD2|TRBV9
TGTGCCAGCAGCGTAGCAAGCGGGAGGGCCCTGGTTCCAGATACGCAGTATTTT
CASSVASGRALVPDTQYF
>TRBJ2-5|.|.|TRBV12-3/TRBV12-4
TGTGCCAGCAGCCCTACCCCTAATGAGCAGTACTTC
CASSPTPNEQYF
>TRBJ2-1|few|TRBD1|TRBV20-1
TGCAGTGCTAGAGATACAGGGGGCTACGATGAGCAGTTCTTC
CSARDTGGYDEQFF
>TRBJ2-3|.|.|TRBV20-1
TGCAGTGCTAGAGATGGGGGGCAGGGGGATACGCAGTATTTT
CSARDGGQGDTQYF
>TRBJ2-3|many|.|TRBV7-9
TGTGCCAGCAGCTTAGCCCAACTGGATACGCAGTATTTT
CASSLAQLDTQYF
>TRBJ1-2|.|.|TRBV10-3
TGTGCCATCAGTGAGAGTTTGGAGGCCGGAGACAATGGCTACACCTTC
CAISESLEAGDNGYTF
>TRBJ1-6|.|TRBD1|TRBV20-1
TGCAGTGCTCTGAACCAGGGGGCCGGGAATTCACCCCTCCACTTT
CSALNQGAGNSPLHF
>TRBJ2-1|.|.|TRBV7-2
TGTGCCAGCAGCCCCCGGGGACTCAACTCCTACAATGAGCAGTTCTTC
CASSPRGLNSYNEQFF
>TRBJ2-5|once|.|TRBV10-3
TGTGCCATCAGTAAGGACACTCTGGCGGAGAGCCAGTACTTC
CAISKDTLAESQYF
>TRBJ1-5|few|TRBD1|TRBV6-6
TGTGCCAGCAGCTCTCCGGACAGGGGAAATCAGCCCCAGCATTTT
CASSSPDRGNQPQHF
>TRBJ2-5|many|TRBD2|TRBV4-1
TGCGCCAGCAGCTTCGACCGGCTAGCGGGGGGGCATGAAGAGACCCAGTACTTC
CASSFDRLAGGHEETQYF
>TRBJ1-4|once|.|TRBV7-2
TGTGCCAGCAGCCGATTAGGGCTGCACGAAAAACTGTTTTTT
CASSRLGLHEKLFF
>TRBJ1-2|.|.|TRBV7-2
TGTGCCAGCAGCCCCTGGGGGGGGGCCTATGGCTACACCTTC
CASSPWGGAYGYTF
>TRBJ2-3|.|.|TRBV7-2
TGTGCCAGCAGCTTAGGGCGTAGCAGCACAGATACGCAGTATTTT
CASSLGRSSTDTQYF
>TRBJ2-1|.|TRBD2|TRBV5-4
TGTGCCAGCAGCCCTGAACTAGCGGGGGGCAGGTACAATGAGCAGTTCTTC
CASSPELAGGRYNEQFF
>TRBJ2-3|.|TRBD1|TRBV20-1
TGCAGTGCTAGGGAAGACAGGGGGCCAGATACGCAGTATTTT
CSAREDRGPDTQYF
>TRBJ2-7|.|.|TRBV20-1
TGCAGTGCTAGATTGGCCGGATGGGCCTACGAGCAGTACTTC
CSARLAGWAYEQYF
>TRBJ2-1|once|.|TRBV20-1
TGCAGTGCTAGGGACCAACTTTTTGAGCAGTTCTTC
CSARDQLFEQFF
>TRBJ2-1|few|TRBD1|TRBV5-5
TGTGCCAGCAGACGGGACAGGGAGTCCTACAATGAGCAGTTCTTC
CASRRDRESYNEQFF
>TRBJ2-1|few|TRBD1|TRBV4-1
TGCGCCAGCAGCCAAGGGACAGGGGTCGGACTAGGGGGGAATGAGCAGTTCTTC
CASSQGTGVGLGGNEQFF
>TRBJ2-3|.|TRBD2|TRBV20-1
TGCAGTGCTAGAGACCACACTAGCGGGGGGACAGATACGCGGTATTTT
CSARDHTSGGTDTRYF
>TRBJ2-7|.|.|TRBV29-1
TGCAGCGTTGTCCGGGGGGCGTCCTCCTACGAGCAGTACTTC
CSVVRGASSYEQYF
>TRBJ1-2|.|.|TRBV5-6
TGTGCCAGCAGACCACGTCGGGGTGACTATGGCTACACCTTC
CASRPRRGDYGYTF
>TRBJ1-2|few|TRBD1|TRBV19
TGTGCCAGTAGTGACCGGGACAGGGCTTATCGCACCTTC
CASSDRDRAYRTF
>TRBJ2-3|.|TRBD2|TRBV9
TGTGCCAGCAGCGTAGAGGCGGGGGGTGAAGATACGCAGTATTTT
CASSVEAGGEDTQYF
>TRBJ2-3|.|.|TRBV5-5
TGTGCCAGCAGCTTGGGAGGGGGACCTCTCACAGATACGCAGTATTTT
CASSLGGGPLTDTQYF
>TRBJ1-1|once|.|TRBV13
TGTGCCAGCAGCTTGGGCAGCGGCATGAAAGCTTTCTTT
CASSLGSGMKAFF
>TRBJ2-5|.|TRBD1|TRBV12-3/TRBV12-4
TGTGCCAGCAGCGCGGGACAGGGAGGTGGAGAGACCCAGTACTTC
CASSAGQGGGETQYF
>TRBJ2-7|.|.|TRBV4-3
TGCGCCAGCAGCCAAATACAGGGCTACGAGCAGTACTTC
CASSQIQGYEQYF
>TRBJ2-7|.|TRBD1|TRBV27
TGTGCCAGCAGTTCCTGGACAGGGTTTGGGGAGCAGTACTTC
CASSSWTGFGEQYF
>TRBJ1-2|.|TRBD1|TRBV29-1
TGCAGCGTTGTTTCGCCGGGACAGGCGTATGGCTACACCTTC
CSVVSPGQAYGYTF
>TRBJ2-4|.|.|TRBV3-1
TGTGCCAGCAGCCAAGTATCAGGGGGAGGAGAGCAGTACTTC
CASSQVSGGGEQYF
>TRBJ1-2|once|.|TRBV6-5
TGTGCCAGCAAGTCCGGGAACTATGGCTACACCTTC
CASKSGNYGYTF
>TRBJ1-6|.|.|TRBV28
TGTGCCAGCAGCCCCCTGGGGAGGTCACCCCTCCACTTT
CASSPLGRSPLHF
>TRBJ2-1|.|.|TRBV30
TGTGCCTGGAGTGTTGGGGTAACCTTAGGCTCCTATACCAATGAGCAGTTCTTC
CAWSVGVTLGSYTNEQFF
>TRBJ2-1|few|TRBD1|TRBV10-3
TGTGCCATCAGTGATAGTGGGGACAGTAGCTACAATGAGCAGTTCTTC
CAISDSGDSSYNEQFF
>TRBJ1-2|few|.|TRBV11-2
TGTGCCAGCAGCCAGCCCGAGGGGGGGAACTATGGCTACACCTTC
CASSQPEGGNYGYTF
>TRBJ1-1|.|.|TRBV4-1
TGCGCCAGCAGCCTGAACCCCTCCGGTCAAATGAACACTGAAGCTTTCTTT
CASSLNPSGQMNTEAFF
>TRBJ2-7|.|TRBD1|TRBV27
TGTGCCAGCAGTTTAGACCGGGACAGGGTAGATGAGCAGTACTTC
CASSLDRDRVDEQYF
>TRBJ1-3|.|.|TRBV29-1
TGCAGCGTGCTGGTGGCTGGAAACACCATATATTTT
CSVLVAGNTIYF
>TRBJ2-3|.|.|TRBV20-1
TGCAGTGCTAGAGATCCCAGGAGACACACAGATACGCAGTATTTT
CSARDPRRHTDTQYF
>TRBJ2-3|few|.|TRBV3-1
TGTGCCAGCAGCCAAGATTCGGCGAGAACGCAGTATTTT
CASSQDSARTQYF
>TRBJ2-7|few|TRBD1|TRBV3-1
TGTGCCAGCAGCCGAGGACAGGGACCACTCTACGAGCAGTACTTC
CASSRGQGPLYEQYF
>TRBJ1-2|many|.|TRBV10-3
TGTGCCATCAGATCAGGGGATGGAGGCTACACCTTC
CAIRSGDGGYTF
>TRBJ2-3|few|TRBD2|TRBV28
TGTGCCAGCAGTTCCTCCCAGCGGGGGTTCACAGATACGCAGTATTTT
CASSSSQRGFTDTQYF
>TRBJ2-1|few|.|TRBV7-2
TGTGCCAGCAGCTCCTGGCGGGGTAATGAGCAGTTCTTC
CASSSWRGNEQFF
>TRBJ2-5|.|.|TRBV6-5
TGTGCCAGCAGCCGTGGTCATGGCGGCTACCAAGAGACCCAGTACTTC
CASSRGHGGYQETQYF
>TRBJ2-7|.|TRBD2|TRBV4-1
TGCGCCAGCAGCCAAGATCAGCCAGCGGGGGGGCTGGACGAGCAGTACTTC
CASSQDQPAGGLDEQYF
>TRBJ2-3|.|.|TRBV20-1
TGCAGTGCCCTAGTGGGGGTCCGAGATACGCAGTATTTT
CSALVGVRDTQYF
>TRBJ2-1|few|.|TRBV7-2
TGTGCCAGCAGCACCGGGCGGAACAATGAGCAGTTCTTC
CASSTGRNNEQFF